These 15 T cell receptor beta chains originate from one sample sequenced in a study of blood T cell repertoires in COVID-19. Sequenced by immunoSEQ multiplex PCR; TCRdb stores in-frame clones only, minus some. The sample records about 110,000 clones, roughly 80% being singletons. The sample was peripheral blood. Receptors originate from a middle-aged woman with acute or convalescent COVID-19.

The rearrangement links TRBV28 to TRBJ1-1, with D hard to call. Trimming stripped 7 bases from V and 5 bases from J, with 17 bases between. There are 14 residues in the CDR3. Germline CDR1 and CDR2: MDHEN and SYDVKM. CDR3 protein: CASTIPGRRTEAFF. Here the CDR3 DNA reads TGTGCCAGCACCATCCCCGGTCGGCGGACTGAAGCTTTCTTT.

The chain uses TRBV19 and TRBJ1-1; TRBD1 matches 7 bases. Unmatched junction bases numbered 10, after V lost 5 bases and J lost 4 bases. The length of the CDR3 is 15 residues. Germline lookup yields CDR1 LNHDA and CDR2 SQIVND (reference sequence). CDR3 sequence (DNA): TGTGCCAGTAGTCTCAGGACAGGAATCGCCACTGAAGCTTTCTTT. Amino acid sequence: CASSLRTGIATEAFF.

In its sample, this clone was seen a few times. The chain is built from TRBV30 and TRBJ2-5, with 10 bases matching TRBD1. V shed 3 bases, J shed 1 base, and the junction held 5 bases outside the gene matches. Germline CDR1 and CDR2: GTSNPN and SVGIG (reference sequence). The CDR3 covers 15 residues. In nucleotides, the CDR3 is TGTGCCTGGAGCCCGGGACAGGGGTTCCAAGAGACCCAGTACTTC. It is translated as CAWSPGQGFQETQYF.

The CDR3 bases are TGCGCCAGCAGCCAAGATCGAAGGGGCGGCGGCTACACCTTC. It specifies CASSQDRRGGGYTF. This rearrangement joins TRBV4-3 to TRBJ1-2; maybe TRBD1 (5 bases). The CDR3 runs to 14 residues. Trimming pared 0 bases from V and 8 bases from J, leaving 13 bases between. Germline assignment: CDR1 LGHNA and CDR2 YSLEER.

The gene calls are TRBV6-5 and TRBJ2-3; 9 bases align to TRBD1. After removal of 6 bases from V and 3 bases from J, the junction contained 7 bases not matched to a gene. From germline, CDR1 is MNHEY and CDR2 SVGAGI. The length of the CDR3 is 15 residues. The CDR3 loop reads CASSLRDRETDTQYF. The CDR3 region has the DNA TGTGCCAGCAGCCTCCGGGACAGGGAAACAGATACGCAGTATTTT.

V and J are TRBV10-3 and TRBJ2-1, with 7 positions matching TRBD1. This CDR3 is built from 12 residues. The V segment lost 6 bases and the J segment 6 bases; nucleotides outside the gene matches: 2. CDR1 is ENHRY, CDR2 SYGVKD, per germline. CDR3 region: CAIRAGGNEQFF. CDR3 nucleotide sequence: TGTGCCATCAGGGCAGGGGGCAATGAGCAGTTCTTC.

The DNA for the CDR3 is TGTGCCAGCAGTCAAGAAATACTAGCAACTAGCACAGATACGCAGTATTTT. The encoded protein is CASSQEILATSTDTQYF. This chain connects TRBV2 to TRBJ2-3; tentatively, D is TRBD2 (6 bases). The germline gives CDR1 SNHLY, CDR2 FYNNEI. V was shortened by 5 bases and J by 0 bases, with 18 bases between the two germline ends. The CDR3 length is 17 residues.

The rearrangement links TRBV5-1 to TRBJ2-7, with 12 bases lining up with TRBD2. Germline V lookup: CDR1 SGHRS, CDR2 YFSETQ. Trimming removed 0 bases from V and 2 bases from J; junction bases left unmatched: 6. The CDR3 contains 17 residues. CDR3 sequence (DNA): TGCGCCAGCAGCTTGGCCCAGCGACTAGCGGGGGCCTACGAGCAGTACTTC. The encoded protein is CASSLAQRLAGAYEQYF.

CDR3 region: CASSIGQFYEQYF. Written as DNA, the CDR3 is TGTGCCAGTAGTATAGGACAGTTCTACGAGCAGTACTTC. The chain has TRBV19 and TRBJ2-7; a possible D gene is TRBD1 (5 bases). The CDR3 length is 13 residues. V gave up 1 base and J gave up 3 bases, with 7 bases separating them. Germline V lookup: CDR1 LNHDA, CDR2 SQIVND (reference sequence).

Here the CDR3 reads CASSLQDTSGYEQYF. The CDR3 nucleotides read TGTGCCAGCAGCCTTCAGGACACTAGCGGCTACGAGCAGTACTTC. This chain uses TRBV3-1 (or the pseudogene TRBV3-2) with TRBJ2-7, with 8 bases aligning to TRBD2. CDR3 length: 15 residues. The germline CDR1 and CDR2 sequences are LGHDT and YNNKEL (reference sequence). V lost 4 bases, J lost 3 bases, and 8 bases stayed unmatched.

The rearrangement joins TRBV5-4 to TRBJ1-1, with 7 bases identical to TRBD1. This CDR3 has 15 amino acids. The germline V gene encodes CDR1 SGHNT and CDR2 YYREEE (reference sequence). Trimming took 0 bases from V and 0 from J; bases not matched to a gene: 2. The CDR3, as DNA: TGTGCCAGCAGCTTGGAGGACAGGATGAACACTGAAGCTTTCTTT. Its translation: CASSLEDRMNTEAFF. Drawing the rest from reference TRBV5-4 and TRBJ1-1, the complete variable domain is ETGVTQSPTHLIKTRGQQVTLRCSSQSGHNTVSWYQQALGQGPQFIFQYYREEENGRGNFPPRFSGLQFPNYSSELNVNALELDDSALYLCASSLEDRMNTEAFFGQGTRLTVV.

The chain employs TRBV4-1 and TRBJ2-1, with a possible D match to TRBD1 (6 bases). The V end lost 5 bases, the J end lost 1 base, and 12 bases lay between the germline ends. The CDR3 extends over 15 amino acids. The germline CDR1 and CDR2 sequences are MGHRA and YSYEKL. In DNA form, the CDR3 reads TGCGCCAGCAGCTTGCTCGGGACATCCTACAATGAGCAGTTCTTC. This codes for CASSLLGTSYNEQFF.

The table lists this clone with a count of one. The chain carries TRBV30 and TRBJ2-7; 10 bases are a match to TRBD1. This CDR3 has 14 amino acids. Per germline, CDR1 GTSNPN and CDR2 SVGIG (reference sequence). V shed 3 bases and J 6 bases; nucleotides not matched to a gene: 8. CDR3 sequence reads: CAWRGTGAGGEQYF. Written as DNA, the CDR3 is TGTGCCTGGAGGGGGACAGGGGCGGGAGGCGAGCAGTACTTC.

The chain combines TRBV5-1 with TRBJ1-2; D is uncertain. From germline, CDR1 is SGHRS and CDR2 YFSETQ. Trimming cost V 0 bases and J 2 bases, with 8 bases left between them. The CDR3 runs to 14 residues. CDR3 nucleotides: TGCGCCAGCAGCTTGGTAGGCAGGAACTATGGCTACACCTTC. Its translation: CASSLVGRNYGYTF. The full variable domain, rest sourced from reference TRBV5-1 and TRBJ1-2, is KAGVTQTPRYLIKTRGQQVTLSCSPISGHRSVSWYQQTPGQGLQFLFEYFSETQRNKGNFPGRFSGRQFSNSRSEMNVSTLELGDSALYLCASSLVGRNYGYTFGSGTRLTVV.

This sequence joins TRBV7-9 and TRBJ1-3; 9 nucleotides agree with TRBD1. With 4 bases clipped from V and 2 bases from J, the junction kept 3 bases outside the gene matches. Germline CDR1 and CDR2: SEHNR and FQNEAQ (reference sequence). The CDR3 has 15 amino acids. The CDR3, as DNA: TGTGCCAGCAGCTATGACAGGGGGACTGGAAACACCATATATTTT. This sequence encodes CASSYDRGTGNTIYF.